This entry features one TCR beta chain sequence. These data come from a study of blood T cell repertoires in COVID-19. Method: immunoSEQ multiplex PCR; TCRdb's copy keeps in-frame clones and lacks some. The sample carries roughly 330,000 clones, about 87% recorded once. The V gene's germline CDR1 is SNHLY and CDR2 FYNNEI. V lost 6 bases and J lost 6, with 12 bases in between. The CDR3 consists of 12 residues. The rearrangement joins TRBV2 to TRBJ2-7; D not resolved. This TCR came from a woman under 40 who had recovered from COVID-19. What was sequenced was PBMCs or T cells enriched from blood (not recorded which). The CDR3 protein is CASSPEATEQYF. CDR3 bases: TGTGCCAGCAGCCCCGAAGCGACCGAGCAGTACTTC.